This T cell receptor (beta chain) was sequenced during a study of blood T cell repertoires in COVID-19. Assay: immunoSEQ multiplex PCR; the TCRdb copy retains only in-frame clones and omits some. The repertoire has roughly 210,000 clones, about nine tenths of them found once; the top ten carry more than 7%. Clinical history reported by participants formed the basis on which cohorts were assigned. The CDR3 consists of 15 residues. Per germline, CDR1 LNHDA and CDR2 SQIVND (reference sequence). Trimming stripped 5 bases from V and 0 bases from J, with 12 bases between. Sequenced input: PBMCs or T cells enriched from blood (not recorded which). The origin of this receptor is a man under 40 in a cohort exposed to, infected with or recovered from COVID-19 (not recorded which). The chain carries TRBV19 and TRBJ2-3; D not certain. The CDR3, as DNA: TGTGCCAGTAGTGTAGGCCGGCGGAGCACAGATACGCAGTATTTT. Translated, it gives CASSVGRRSTDTQYF.